This TCR beta chain is drawn from a study of CD8 T cells in ankylosing spondylitis. The germline gives CDR1 DFQATT, CDR2 SNEGSKA (reference sequence). This CDR3 region has 14 residues. Study results and caveats: Prior literature has documented some motif variants in synovial fluid and blood from reactive arthritis. Reportedly, disease-linked clones are significantly enriched in ankylosing spondylitis patients' matched synovial fluid. Peripheral blood samples showed relatively rare disease-linked clones, and these clones were CD8+.

There are many counts of this clonotype. What it binds is unknown. An end of the junction does not agree with germline; a read error may underlie this. In making TCR beta libraries, quantitative 5'-RACE with molecular barcodes was used. TCRdb analysed the 5' RACE reads with MiXCR anew, one entry per CDR3 protein. The sample records about 130,000 distinct CDR3 sequences, 9.3% being singletons. This TCR derives from a male donor with ankylosing spondylitis or in good health (not recorded which). The sample was blood, either unsorted or a sorted T cell fraction (not recorded which). V usage is TRBV20-1 and J usage is TRBJ2-1; 12 nucleotides agree with TRBD1. The CDR3, as DNA: TGCAGTGCTATTGGGACAGGGGGCTACGATGAGCAGTTCTTC. This translates into CSAIGTGGYDEQFF.